The 27 T cell receptor beta chains below come from one sample, sequenced in a study of naive CD8 T cells in extremely preterm neonates. Sequencing used immunoSEQ multiplex PCR; TCRdb keeps in-frame clones, though not all of them. Of several thousand clones listed, 95% to 98% are singletons. The sample taken for sequencing was naive CD8+ T cells from blood. The receptor set was obtained from a human donor in good health.

This chain joins TRBV28 and TRBJ1-1, with D possibly being TRBD1 (6 bases). Germline V gene lookup returns CDR1 MDHEN and CDR2 SYDVKM. The CDR3 covers 12 residues. The ends were cut back, 6 bases at V and 11 bases at J, with 16 bases in the middle. As DNA, the CDR3 is TGTGCCAGCAGCACGATACAGGGCACGGCTTTCTTT. It translates to CASSTIQGTAFF.

The chain carries TRBV27 and TRBJ2-7; 7 positions agree with TRBD1. Germline V lookup: CDR1 MNHEY, CDR2 SMNVEV (reference sequence). CDR3 length equals 13 residues. The trim removed 9 bases at V and 1 base at J, leaving 6 bases unmatched. CDR3 region: CASAPGGSYEQYF. In DNA form, the CDR3 reads TGTGCCAGTGCTCCAGGGGGATCCTACGAGCAGTACTTC.

This sequence joins TRBV5-8 and TRBJ1-4; a weak D match, TRBD1 (6 bases). This CDR3 is 15 amino acids long. V shed 0 bases and J shed 7 bases, with 13 bases lying between them. Germline loops: CDR1 SGHTS, CDR2 YDEGEE. CDR3 coding DNA: TGTGCCAGCAGCTTGGAAGACCGAGGGGGTGAAAAACTGTTTTTT. It is translated as CASSLEDRGGEKLFF.

This chain connects TRBV30 to TRBJ1-1; 7 bases agree with TRBD1. The V and J ends lost 2 bases and 0 bases, in that order; junction bases with no gene match: 12. The CDR3 contains 17 residues. The germline CDR1 and CDR2 sequences are GTSNPN and SVGIG (reference sequence). The CDR3 coding sequence is TGTGCCTGGAGTCATGAGGGGGCTGCGCCCATGAACACTGAAGCTTTCTTT. It yields the protein CAWSHEGAAPMNTEAFF.

The genes are TRBV27 and TRBJ1-5; 7 nucleotides align to TRBD1. This CDR3 is built from 15 residues. The germline CDR1 and CDR2 sequences are MNHEY and SMNVEV (reference sequence). Trimming removed 5 bases from V and 7 bases from J; junction bases left unmatched: 11. CDR3 coding DNA: TGTGCCAGCAGTCCCCGACAGGGTCCAGGACAGCCCCAGCATTTT. Translated: CASSPRQGPGQPQHF.

The chain employs TRBV7-9 and TRBJ1-2, with 7 bases that match TRBD1. V lost 5 bases, J lost 4 bases, and 10 bases stayed unmatched. The CDR3 contains 15 residues. CDR1 is SEHNR and CDR2 is FQNEAQ in the germline V gene (reference sequence). This CDR3 is CASSPTGQLIYGYTF. CDR3 nucleotide sequence: TGTGCCAGCAGCCCCACGGGACAGTTAATCTATGGCTACACCTTC.

This clone was counted only a few times. The rearrangement uses TRBV7-2 and TRBJ1-4; D is unclear. Trimming removed 0 bases from V and 8 bases from J, with 7 bases in between. The CDR3 has 13 residues. CDR1 SGHTA and CDR2 FQGNSA come from the germline V gene. CDR3 in amino acids: CASSLAEEEKLFF. The CDR3 coding sequence is TGTGCCAGCAGCTTAGCTGAGGAGGAAAAACTGTTTTTT. Looking up the rest from reference TRBV7-2 and TRBJ1-4 gives the full variable domain: GAGVSQSPSNKVTEKGKDVELRCDPISGHTALYWYRQSLGQGLEFLIYFQGNSAPDKSGLPSDRFSAERTGGSVSTLTIQRTQQEDSAVYLCASSLAEEEKLFFGSGTQLSVL.

The chain carries TRBV28 and TRBJ2-6; 7 nucleotides line up with TRBD2. Germline V CDR1 and CDR2: MDHEN, SYDVKM. The CDR3 totals 12 residues. V lost 5 bases, J lost 10 bases, and 2 bases stayed unmatched. CDR3 nucleotide sequence: TGTGCCAGCAGTCCCGGGGGGAACGTCCTGACTTTC. This translates into CASSPGGNVLTF.

This sequence joins TRBV15 and TRBJ1-1; 9 bases match TRBD1. The CDR3 is 15 amino acids. CDR1 is LNHNV and CDR2 is YYDKDF in the germline V gene (reference sequence). Unmatched junction bases numbered 7, after V lost 6 bases and J lost 2 bases. DNA of the CDR3: TGTGCCACCAGGGGCTCACAGGGGGCCAACACTGAAGCTTTCTTT. Translated, it gives CATRGSQGANTEAFF.

In the case of this clone: At one end the junction does not follow the germline gene, possibly because of a read error. The gene calls are TRBV5-6 and TRBJ1-1, with 7 bases lining up with TRBD1. Germline CDR1 reads SGHDT; CDR2 reads YYEEEE. CDR3 size: 16 residues. The CDR3 DNA is TGTGCCAGCAGCTTTCCTTGGGTGGACAGGAACCCTGAAGCTTTCTTT. This translates into CASSFPWVDRNPEAFF.

J is TRBJ1-2 and V is TRBV7-2, with D perhaps matching TRBD1 (6 bases). CDR1 is SGHTA and CDR2 is FQGNSA in the germline V gene. The CDR3 sequence is 15 residues long. Trimming took 1 base from V and 3 from J, leaving 12 bases between them. CDR3 region: CASSLGQVGHYGYTF. The CDR3 region has the DNA TGTGCCAGCAGCTTAGGACAGGTTGGCCACTATGGCTACACCTTC.

The chain joins TRBV9 to TRBJ1-1, with no clear D. The CDR3 runs to 15 residues. Germline V gene sequence: CDR1 SGDLS, CDR2 YYNGEE. Trimming pared 0 bases from V and 3 bases from J, leaving 12 bases between. The CDR3 is CASSVDKQAYTEAFF. CDR3 nucleotide sequence: TGTGCCAGCAGCGTAGATAAGCAAGCCTACACTGAAGCTTTCTTT.

V usage is TRBV30 and J usage is TRBJ2-3, with D possibly matching TRBD2 (5 bases). Deletions cut 0 bases from V and 6 bases from J, with 19 bases between. The CDR3 loop spans 16 amino acids. The germline CDR1 and CDR2 sequences are GTSNPN and SVGIG (reference sequence). The CDR3 coding sequence is TGTGCCTGGAGTGTATGGTCAGGAGGTAATATGGATACGCAGTATTTT. Encoded protein: CAWSVWSGGNMDTQYF.

The chain uses TRBV9 and TRBJ2-3, with a possible D match to TRBD2 (5 bases). Trimming shortened V by 4 bases and J by 0 bases, and 12 bases separated the two germline ends. CDR1 and CDR2 from the germline V gene are SGDLS and YYNGEE. The CDR3 consists of 15 residues. CDR3 nucleotide sequence: TGTGCCAGCAGCCCTCGACTAACTAGCACAGATACGCAGTATTTT. Its translation: CASSPRLTSTDTQYF.

V is TRBV7-9 and J is TRBJ2-5; the D gene is possibly TRBD2 (5 bases). V dropped 3 bases and J dropped 4 bases, with 15 bases sitting between them. The CDR3 sequence is 15 residues long. Germline V gene data show CDR1 as SEHNR and CDR2 as FQNEAQ (reference sequence). The CDR3 protein is CASSLAGVAVETQYF. DNA of the CDR3: TGTGCCAGCAGCTTGGCCGGGGTAGCCGTAGAGACCCAGTACTTC.

The chain employs TRBV28 and TRBJ1-4; a possible D gene is TRBD1 (6 bases). CDR1 is MDHEN, CDR2 SYDVKM, per germline. This CDR3 is 15 amino acids long. Trimming removed 5 bases at V and 6 bases at J, with 16 bases between. The DNA for the CDR3 is TGTGCCAGCAGTCCTACCGCAGGGGAAGATGAAAAACTGTTTTTT. The encoded protein is CASSPTAGEDEKLFF.

The CDR3 reads CASSPWQGDTEAFF. CDR3 DNA: TGTGCCAGCAGTCCGTGGCAGGGGGACACTGAAGCTTTCTTT. The J gene is TRBJ1-1, the V gene TRBV27, with 7 bases identical to TRBD1. Germline V gene data show CDR1 as MNHEY and CDR2 as SMNVEV (reference sequence). V dropped 5 bases and J dropped 3; count of bases not matched to a gene: 6. This CDR3 comprises 14 residues.

The CDR3 sequence is CASSMEQVSSGANVLTF. The DNA of the CDR3 is TGTGCCAGCAGCATGGAACAGGTCAGCTCTGGGGCCAACGTCCTGACTTTC. This chain links TRBV7-8 with TRBJ2-6; D possibly corresponds to TRBD1 (5 bases). The length of the CDR3 is 17 residues. CDR1 SGHVS and CDR2 FQNEAQ come from the germline V gene. The V and J ends lost 5 bases and 0 bases respectively, with 14 bases between them.

The rearrangement joins TRBV28 to TRBJ1-3; 10 bases match TRBD1. The CDR3 contains 21 residues. Per the germline V gene, CDR1 is MDHEN and CDR2 is SYDVKM. The junction had 17 bases not matched to a gene; V was cut back by 3 bases and J by 0 bases. The CDR3 loop reads CASSLDFRDRGRSSSGNTIYF. Here the CDR3 DNA reads TGTGCCAGCAGTTTGGACTTCCGGGACAGGGGAAGATCCAGCTCTGGAAACACCATATATTTT.

This clone was counted a single time. The chain is built from TRBV19 and TRBJ2-5; 15 positions match TRBD2. V was clipped by 6 bases and J by 1 base; unmatched bases: 12. This CDR3 contains 19 residues. Germline-derived CDR1 and CDR2 are LNHDA and SQIVND (reference sequence). CDR3 bases: TGTGCCAGTAGCCTCCTTCCGGGACTAGCGGGGGGCGGCCAAGAGACCCAGTACTTC. It is translated as CASSLLPGLAGGGQETQYF.

This clone was counted once. V usage is TRBV6-1 and J usage is TRBJ2-3, with 8 bases matching TRBD1. Looked up from germline, CDR1 is MNHNS and CDR2 is SASEGT. The CDR3 is 12 residues long. V was pared by 4 bases and J by 10 bases, with 4 bases of the junction left unmatched. Here the CDR3 reads CASSVYRGSQYF. CDR3 in DNA: TGTGCCAGCAGTGTCTACAGGGGGTCGCAGTATTTT.

The chain carries TRBV11-2 and TRBJ1-2; D is ambiguous. Trimming took off 5 bases at V and 4 bases at J, with 14 bases between the two ends. The germline CDR1 and CDR2 sequences are SGHAT and FQNNGV. This CDR3 has 14 residues. Here the CDR3 DNA reads TGTGCCAGCAGCCCAACGGGATTTAGCTATGGCTACACCTTC. Protein product: CASSPTGFSYGYTF. The whole variable domain, filled in from reference TRBV11-2 and TRBJ1-2, reads EAGVAQSPRYKIIEKRQSVAFWCNPISGHATLYWYQQILGQGPKLLIQFQNNGVVDDSQLPKDRFSAERLKGVDSTLKIQPAKLEDSAVYLCASSPTGFSYGYTFGSGTRLTVV.

V usage is TRBV7-8 and J usage is TRBJ2-3, with a possible D match to TRBD1 (5 bases). Trimming removed 6 bases at V and 5 bases at J, with 18 bases between. Germline CDR1 reads SGHVS; CDR2 reads FQNEAQ. This CDR3 has 15 amino acids. CDR3 residues: CASRARIGAGDTQYF. DNA of the CDR3: TGTGCCAGCAGGGCACGGATAGGGGCCGGAGATACGCAGTATTTT.

This clone was seen a single time. This rearrangement joins TRBV7-9 to TRBJ2-5; 14 bases map to TRBD2. The junction had 3 bases not matched to a gene; V was cut back by 4 bases and J by 5 bases. The CDR3 extends over 15 amino acids. Germline V gives CDR1 SEHNR, CDR2 FQNEAQ (reference sequence). The CDR3 DNA follows: TGTGCCAGCAGCTCGTGGACTAGCGGGGGGGAGACCCAGTACTTC. Amino acids: CASSSWTSGGETQYF. Full variable domain (missing parts from reference TRBV7-9 and TRBJ2-5): DTGVSQNPRHKITKRGQNVTFRCDPISEHNRLYWYRQTLGQGPEFLTYFQNEAQLEKSRLLSDRFSAERPKGSFSTLEIQRTEQGDSAMYLCASSSWTSGGETQYFGPGTRLLVL.

The V call is TRBV5-1, the J call TRBJ1-1; D call uncertain. The ends were cut back, 1 base at V and 1 base at J, with 5 bases in the middle. The V gene's germline CDR1 is SGHRS and CDR2 YFSETQ. The CDR3 totals 13 residues. The CDR3 bases are TGCGCCAGCAGCTTGACGGGGAACACTGAAGCTTTCTTT. Protein: CASSLTGNTEAFF.

V gene TRBV7-9 combines with J gene TRBJ2-4, with D maybe TRBD1 (6 bases). Looked up from germline, CDR1 is SEHNR and CDR2 is FQNEAQ (reference sequence). The CDR3 totals 15 residues. V gave up 7 bases and J gave up 3 bases, with 16 bases separating them. The chain's CDR3 is CASMIAGVGKNIQYF. CDR3 coding DNA: TGTGCCAGCATGATCGCAGGGGTCGGCAAAAACATTCAGTACTTC.

The rearrangement joins TRBV13 to TRBJ2-3; D may be TRBD1 (5 bases). Germline V gene data show CDR1 as PRHDT and CDR2 as FYEKMQ (reference sequence). V lost 1 base, J lost 1 base, and 18 bases lay in between. The CDR3 loop spans 18 amino acids. Here the CDR3 reads CASSLDTDTSPGTDTQYF. For the CDR3, the DNA is TGTGCCAGCAGCTTAGACACGGACACCAGCCCGGGCACAGATACGCAGTATTTT.